This TCR beta chain was obtained from a study of cytomegalovirus exposure and HLA in healthy donors. The wider study: Among the roughly 370 genotyped donors, about 81% were placed in the Caucasian-associated ancestry cluster.

Findings and caveats of the study: In vitro testing confirmed three CMV-associated chains as specific for CMV antigens.

The CDR3 covers 12 residues. Germline values: CDR1 PRHDT, CDR2 FYEKMQ (reference sequence). The V gene end was trimmed by 5 bases and the J gene end by 10 bases; junction bases not matched to a gene: 4. Concerning this clone itself: What it binds is not known.

Use of 60 Vbeta and 13 Jbeta primers characterized the PCR. Clones were sequenced by immunoSEQ multiplex PCR, and TCRdb holds only the in-frame ones, with some missing. The data contain 150,000 to 200,000 clones, approximately 71% of them seen just once; the ten biggest clones take up roughly 4.1%. The gene calls are TRBV13 and TRBJ2-1, with 8 bases lining up with TRBD1. The material sequenced was PBMCs. The source is a woman under 30 in good health and CMV-seropositive. CDR3 sequence reads: CASSLRDREQFF. DNA of the CDR3: TGTGCCAGCAGCCTCAGGGACAGGGAGCAGTTCTTC.